This T cell receptor (beta chain) was sequenced in a study of T cell responses to AZD1222 COVID-19 vaccine. Overall study context: Combined were second doses at about 4 or about 12 weeks.

Study-wide findings and caveats: Donor demographics were predominantly white British with a female majority; clonal diversity may be underestimated.

CDR1 and CDR2 from the germline V gene are KGHSH and LQKENI. V shed 5 bases and J shed 4 bases, with 9 bases lying between them. There are 13 residues in the CDR3. Remarks on this clone: The antigen is unknown.

Sequencing was performed with immunoSEQ multiplex PCR; in TCRdb, only in-frame clones are kept and a portion is missing. The sample contains some 140,000 clones, 84% of which appear only once. This rearrangement joins TRBV18 to TRBJ1-5; D remains ambiguous. This sequence originates from an adult in good health. The sample here was peripheral blood, taken on day 0 of AZD1222 vaccination. For the CDR3, the DNA is TGTGCCAGCTCAAACGAAAGAAATCAGCCCCAGCATTTT. It codes for CASSNERNQPQHF.